The 25 T cell receptor beta chains reported below all come from one sample, sequenced in a study of cytomegalovirus exposure and HLA in healthy donors. The PCR had 60 Vbeta and 13 Jbeta primers. The protocol was immunoSEQ multiplex PCR, while the TCRdb copy is restricted to in-frame clones and leaves out a portion. The repertoire holds some 170,000 clones, about 71% seen once, with 2.5% to 3% in the top ten. Sequenced material: PBMCs. The receptors shown here come from a woman aged 25 to 39 in good health and CMV-seronegative.

The chain recombines TRBV5-1 with TRBJ2-1; D is possibly TRBD2 (6 bases). CDR3 length: 14 amino acids. Per the germline V gene, CDR1 is SGHRS and CDR2 is YFSETQ. Trimming left V 2 bases short and J 8 bases short, with 14 bases between. This CDR3 is CASSFDPSGDEQFF. The CDR3 DNA is TGCGCCAGCAGCTTTGACCCGTCGGGGGATGAGCAGTTCTTC.

The rearrangement links TRBV29-1 to TRBJ2-4; 7 nucleotides agree with TRBD1. The CDR3 extends over 13 amino acids. After removal of 6 bases from V and 3 bases from J, the junction contained 5 bases not matched to a gene. Germline V gene data show CDR1 as SQVTM and CDR2 as ANQGSEA. The DNA for the CDR3 is TGCAGCGTCCGTGGACAGGACAAAAACATTCAGTACTTC. It specifies CSVRGQDKNIQYF. The full variable domain, in which reference TRBV29-1 and TRBJ2-4 provide the parts outside the CDR3, is SAVISQKPSRDICQRGTSLTIQCQVDSQVTMMFWYRQQPGQSLTLIATANQGSEATYESGFVIDKFPISRPNLTFSTLTVSNMSPEDSSIYLCSVRGQDKNIQYFGAGTRLSVL.

This chain links TRBV7-2 with TRBJ2-5; 9 bases agree with TRBD1. Judging by the DNA end, TRBJ2-7 fits better; the J call may be wrong. Germline CDR1 reads SGHTA; CDR2 reads FQGNSA. The CDR3 is 14 amino acids. The CDR3 spells CASSLTGGSYEQYF. CDR3 bases: TGTGCCAGCAGCTTGACAGGGGGCTCCTACGAGCAGTACTTC.

This chain links TRBV6-1 with TRBJ1-1; TRBD1 is a possible D gene (6 bases). Germline V CDR1 and CDR2: MNHNS, SASEGT. The CDR3 runs 14 residues. Trimming pared 0 bases from V and 3 bases from J, leaving 8 bases between. The CDR3 reads CASSEAQGYTEAFF. The CDR3, as DNA: TGTGCCAGCAGTGAAGCCCAGGGGTACACTGAAGCTTTCTTT.

This chain connects TRBV7-7 to TRBJ1-2; D is perhaps TRBD1 (6 bases). The CDR3 spans 14 residues. Trimming stripped 0 bases from V and 7 bases from J, with 12 bases between. The V gene's germline CDR1 is SSHAT and CDR2 FNYEAQ (reference sequence). In DNA, the CDR3 is TGTGCCAGCAGCTTAGCACAGGGATTAGGTGGCTACACCTTC. Protein product: CASSLAQGLGGYTF.

The rearrangement links TRBV7-2 to TRBJ2-2, with no clear D. This CDR3 has 13 amino acids. Germline V gene data show CDR1 as SGHTA and CDR2 as FQGNSA. Trimming stripped 1 base from V and 3 bases from J, with 3 bases between. CDR3: CASSLVYTGELFF. CDR3 DNA: TGTGCCAGCAGCTTAGTATACACCGGGGAGCTGTTTTTT. Drawing the rest from reference TRBV7-2 and TRBJ2-2, the complete variable domain is GAGVSQSPSNKVTEKGKDVELRCDPISGHTALYWYRQSLGQGLEFLIYFQGNSAPDKSGLPSDRFSAERTGGSVSTLTIQRTQQEDSAVYLCASSLVYTGELFFGEGSRLTVL.

The chain joins TRBV19 to TRBJ2-7; 11 bases map to TRBD1. The CDR3 loop spans 15 amino acids. Germline V CDR1 and CDR2: LNHDA, SQIVND (reference sequence). The ends lost 3 bases at V and 6 bases at J; junction bases unmatched: 7. CDR3 nucleotides: TGTGCCAGTAGTATGTTCGGACAGGGGGCTGGCGAGCAGTACTTC. Its protein is CASSMFGQGAGEQYF.

J is TRBJ2-7 and V is TRBV6-5, with D perhaps matching TRBD2 (5 bases). Germline CDR1 is MNHEY and CDR2 is SVGAGI. The CDR3 extends over 12 amino acids. Trimming removed 6 bases at V and 3 bases at J, with 9 bases between. CDR3: CASRLGSYEQYF. In DNA form, the CDR3 reads TGTGCCAGCAGGCTTGGGAGCTACGAGCAGTACTTC.

The J gene is TRBJ2-3, the V gene TRBV20-1; maybe TRBD2 (5 bases). Trimming took off 0 bases at V and 10 bases at J, with 8 bases between the two ends. CDR1 and CDR2 from the germline V gene are DFQATT and SNEGSKA (reference sequence). This CDR3 spans 11 amino acids. The CDR3 loop is CSARERRAQYF. The CDR3 DNA is TGCAGTGCTAGAGAAAGGCGGGCGCAGTATTTT.

This chain uses TRBV18 with TRBJ2-7; 10 positions match TRBD2. The CDR3 is 16 amino acids. The V segment lost 5 bases and the J segment 1 base; nucleotides outside the gene matches: 8. Per the germline V gene, CDR1 is KGHSH and CDR2 is LQKENI. The CDR3 protein is CASSFGASGGSYEQYF. The CDR3 DNA reads as TGTGCCAGCTCATTTGGAGCTAGCGGGGGTTCCTACGAGCAGTACTTC.

The chain uses TRBV18 and TRBJ2-3, with D uncertain. The germline CDR1 and CDR2 sequences are KGHSH and LQKENI. V lost 4 bases and J 2 bases, leaving 10 bases between the germline ends. This CDR3 is 14 amino acids long. In DNA, the CDR3 is TGTGCCAGCTCACTCACACCAAACACAGATACGCAGTATTTT. This codes for CASSLTPNTDTQYF. Based on the CDR3 plus reference TRBV18 and TRBJ2-3, the full variable domain is NAGVMQNPRHLVRRRGQEARLRCSPMKGHSHVYWYRQLPEEGLKFMVYLQKENIIDESGMPKERFSAEFPKEGPSILRIQQVVRGDSAAYFCASSLTPNTDTQYFGPGTRLTVL.

This clone was counted a few times. This chain links TRBV5-4 with TRBJ2-3, with a possible D match to TRBD1 (5 bases). The V gene lost 0 bases and the J gene lost 2 bases, with 7 bases spanning the gap. Germline CDR1 reads SGHNT; CDR2 reads YYREEE (reference sequence). The CDR3 runs to 14 residues. In nucleotides, the CDR3 is TGTGCCAGCAGCTTGGGGGGCCTCACAGATACGCAGTATTTT. Translation: CASSLGGLTDTQYF.

The rearrangement links TRBV7-2 to TRBJ2-7, with 7 bases lining up with TRBD1. J was trimmed by 3 bases and V by 4 bases; bases with no gene match: 6. The CDR3 runs to 14 residues. CDR1 and CDR2 (germline): SGHTA, FQGNSA. The CDR3 loop is CASSSRGRSYEQYF. For the CDR3, the DNA is TGTGCCAGCAGCTCGAGGGGGCGCAGCTACGAGCAGTACTTC. The full variable domain, in which reference TRBV7-2 and TRBJ2-7 provide the parts outside the CDR3, is GAGVSQSPSNKVTEKGKDVELRCDPISGHTALYWYRQSLGQGLEFLIYFQGNSAPDKSGLPSDRFSAERTGGSVSTLTIQRTQQEDSAVYLCASSSRGRSYEQYFGPGTRLTVT.

V and J are TRBV19 and TRBJ2-5; a possible D gene is TRBD2 (5 bases). CDR3 length: 14 residues. V lost 6 bases to trimming and J lost 2 bases, with 13 bases between them. The germline V gene has CDR1 LNHDA and CDR2 SQIVND (reference sequence). The CDR3 region is CASRFSGSQETQYF. CDR3 sequence (DNA): TGTGCCAGTAGATTTTCGGGGTCACAAGAGACCCAGTACTTC.

This clone was seen just once. The chain uses TRBV4-1 and TRBJ1-1; D remains ambiguous. The V and J ends lost 4 bases and 3 bases respectively, with 15 bases between them. The CDR3 extends over 15 amino acids. Germline V lookup: CDR1 MGHRA, CDR2 YSYEKL. Written as DNA, the CDR3 is TGCGCCAGCAGCCCTAGGTCGGGGTGGGACACTGAAGCTTTCTTT. Amino acids: CASSPRSGWDTEAFF.

The V gene is TRBV5-4, the J gene TRBJ2-3; 8 bases align to TRBD2. V was pared by 4 bases and J by 5 bases, with 9 bases of the junction left unmatched. CDR1 and CDR2 (germline): SGHNT, YYREEE (reference sequence). The CDR3 sequence is 15 residues long. The CDR3 region has the DNA TGTGCCAGCAGCCCCGGGGGGACTAGAAAAGATACGCAGTATTTT. It yields the protein CASSPGGTRKDTQYF.

This clone has just a few counts. V is TRBV11-3 and J is TRBJ2-2; the match to TRBD1 covers 7 bases. The V gene's germline CDR1 is SGHNT and CDR2 YENEEA. J gave up 4 bases and V 1 base, and 6 bases lay outside the gene matches. The CDR3 has 16 amino acids. The CDR3 is CASSLGANRGTGELFF. The CDR3 coding sequence is TGTGCCAGCAGCTTAGGAGCAAACAGGGGCACCGGGGAGCTGTTTTTT.

The gene calls are TRBV27 and TRBJ1-2; D possibly corresponds to TRBD1 (5 bases). Trimming took off 1 base at V and 5 bases at J, with 11 bases between the two ends. CDR1 MNHEY and CDR2 SMNVEV come from the germline V gene (reference sequence). This CDR3 contains 14 residues. CDR3 sequence: CASSLYGEGYGYTF. The CDR3 region has the DNA TGTGCCAGCAGTTTATATGGGGAGGGGTATGGCTACACCTTC.

A few counts support this clone. This chain uses TRBV14 with TRBJ1-5, with a possible D match to TRBD1 (6 bases). Germline V gene sequence: CDR1 SGHDN, CDR2 FVKESK. Trimming cost V 3 bases and J 2 bases, with 23 bases left between them. The CDR3 sequence is 19 residues long. The CDR3 loop reads CASSQHQGKGDFGNQPQHF. CDR3 in DNA: TGTGCCAGCAGCCAGCATCAGGGGAAGGGGGATTTTGGCAATCAGCCCCAGCATTTT.

The rearrangement joins TRBV19 to TRBJ1-1, with unresolved D. This CDR3 is built from 14 residues. Trimming removed 7 bases from V and 1 base from J, with 13 bases in between. The germline CDR1 and CDR2 sequences are LNHDA and SQIVND (reference sequence). The CDR3 sequence is CASTLDTGNTEAFF. The DNA of the CDR3 is TGTGCCAGTACCCTCGACACCGGGAACACTGAAGCTTTCTTT.

The V gene is TRBV7-9, the J gene TRBJ2-7, with D tentatively TRBD2 (6 bases). CDR3 size: 14 residues. Germline CDR1 is SEHNR and CDR2 is FQNEAQ (reference sequence). V lost 6 bases and J lost 6, with 18 bases in between. The CDR3 bases are TGTGCCAGCAGGGAGGGAGAGACTCTCGGCGAGCAGTACTTC. Its protein product is CASREGETLGEQYF.

This sequence joins TRBV5-6 and TRBJ2-7; D call uncertain. V lost 0 bases and J 6 bases, leaving 10 bases between the germline ends. The CDR3 runs to 13 residues. CDR1 and CDR2 (germline): SGHDT, YYEEEE. The CDR3 DNA is TGTGCCAGCAGCTTGGCCTTGGCGGTCGAGCAGTACTTC. This gives the protein CASSLALAVEQYF.

This rearrangement joins TRBV28 to TRBJ2-7; TRBD2 matches at 8 bases. Trimming at V came to 6 bases and at J to 5 bases, leaving 12 bases not matched to a gene. This CDR3 is 15 amino acids long. From germline, CDR1 is MDHEN and CDR2 SYDVKM. In DNA, the CDR3 is TGTGCCAGCAGCCCGCCGGGACTAGTAGTACACGAGCAGTACTTC. It is translated as CASSPPGLVVHEQYF.

The chain recombines TRBV14 with TRBJ1-2; 8 bases agree with TRBD1. Germline V gene data show CDR1 as SGHDN and CDR2 as FVKESK. V lost 4 bases and J lost 3; bases outside the gene matches: 1. The CDR3 is 13 amino acids. CDR3 nucleotide sequence: TGTGCCAGCAGCCCGGACAGGGACTATGGCTACACCTTC. Protein product: CASSPDRDYGYTF.

The rearrangement links TRBV28 to TRBJ2-1, with 16 bases identical to TRBD2. The CDR3 covers 15 residues. CDR1 MDHEN and CDR2 SYDVKM come from the germline V gene. Trimming at V came to 6 bases and at J to 12 bases, leaving 8 bases not matched to a gene. The CDR3 bases are TGTGCCAGCAGCGATGGGACTAGCGGGAGGGCTGTGCAGTTCTTC. Its translation is CASSDGTSGRAVQFF.